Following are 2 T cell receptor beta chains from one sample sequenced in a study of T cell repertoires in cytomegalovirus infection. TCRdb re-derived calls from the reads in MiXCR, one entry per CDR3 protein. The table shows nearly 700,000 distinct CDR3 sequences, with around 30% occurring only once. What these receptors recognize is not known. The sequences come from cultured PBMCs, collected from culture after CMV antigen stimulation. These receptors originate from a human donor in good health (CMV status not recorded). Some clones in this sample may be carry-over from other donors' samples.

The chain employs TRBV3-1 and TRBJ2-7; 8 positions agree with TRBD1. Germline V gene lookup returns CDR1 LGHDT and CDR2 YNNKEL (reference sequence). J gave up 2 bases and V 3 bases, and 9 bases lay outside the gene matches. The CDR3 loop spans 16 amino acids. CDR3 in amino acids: CASSHGTGGGTYEQYF. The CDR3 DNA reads TGTGCCAGCAGCCACGGGACAGGAGGCGGAACCTACGAGCAGTACTTC.

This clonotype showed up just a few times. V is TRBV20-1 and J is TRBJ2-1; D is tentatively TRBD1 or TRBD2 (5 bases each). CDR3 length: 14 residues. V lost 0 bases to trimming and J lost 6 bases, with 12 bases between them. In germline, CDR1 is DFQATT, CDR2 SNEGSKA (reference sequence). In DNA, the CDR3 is TGCAGTGCTAGAGATAAGGGGACCAGCAATGAGCAGTTCTTC. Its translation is CSARDKGTSNEQFF.